Below, one T cell receptor (beta chain) is given with its context. This specimen comes from a study of cytomegalovirus exposure and HLA in healthy donors. This CDR3 is 16 amino acids long. Deletions cut 7 bases from V and 0 bases from J, with 16 bases between. Per germline, CDR1 MDHEN and CDR2 SYDVKM. In the PCR, 60 Vbeta and 13 Jbeta primers were used. Profiling relied on immunoSEQ multiplex PCR, and the TCRdb table lists in-frame clones only, not all of them. Among some 100,000 clones listed, roughly 76% were seen once. This TCR came from a man aged 35 to 55 in good health and CMV-seronegative. The sample taken for sequencing was PBMCs. The rearrangement uses TRBV28 and TRBJ1-3, with a weak D call TRBD1 (6 bases). CDR3 in DNA: TGTGCCAGCACCCCTAGGGGGGGAAACTCTGGAAACACCATATATTTT. As protein: CASTPRGGNSGNTIYF.